These 19 T cell receptor beta chains were sequenced from one sample in a study of monozygotic twins with inflammatory bowel disease (dated by TCRdb to the late 2010s). Library generation was performed with 5' RACE. Sequencer: Illumina HiSeq 2500. TCRdb reprocessed the raw reads; every CDR3 protein sequence is a single record, and DNA is not supplied. This sample's table lists around 150,000 distinct CDR3 sequences. The top ten clones comprise 2.8% of the sample. Sequenced material: blood. These receptors all come from a human donor with ulcerative colitis or Crohn's disease, or a healthy co-twin of an affected twin (not recorded which).

The J gene is TRBJ2-7, the V gene TRBV12-3 or TRBV12-4; without DNA, the TCRdb call of TRBD1 cannot be checked. CDR3 size: 13 residues. This CDR3 is CASSFVGGYEQYF.

This chain joins TRBV6-2 or TRBV6-3 and TRBJ1-2; the D call of TRBD1 rests on TCRdb alone, since no DNA is present to check it. The CDR3 consists of 14 residues. Looked up from germline, CDR1 is MNHEY and CDR2 is SVGEGT. The CDR3 loop reads CASRKHGARDGYTF.

The chain combines TRBV29-1 with TRBJ1-1; the TCRdb call, TRBD1, lacks DNA for checking. Looked up from germline, CDR1 is SQVTM and CDR2 is ANQGSEA. There are 14 residues in the CDR3. This CDR3 reads CSVGRSGRDTEAFF.

The chain is built from TRBV28 and TRBJ1-2; there is no DNA to check the TCRdb D call of TRBD1. This CDR3 has 14 residues. Germline loops: CDR1 MDHEN, CDR2 SYDVKM. CDR3 residues: CASSSGRARYGYTF.

The chain combines TRBV6-5 with TRBJ2-1; TCRdb proposes TRBD1, but this gene call is untestable without DNA. Germline CDR1 and CDR2: MNHEY and SVGAGI. CDR3 length equals 16 residues. The CDR3 spells CASSYTGAGFDNEQFF.

The CDR3 reads CASSIEPGGSYNEQFF. The J gene is TRBJ2-1, the V gene TRBV5-1. The germline V gene has CDR1 SGHRS and CDR2 YFSETQ. There are 16 residues in the CDR3. Based on the CDR3 plus reference TRBV5-1 and TRBJ2-1, the full variable domain is KAGVTQTPRYLIKTRGQQVTLSCSPISGHRSVSWYQQTPGQGLQFLFEYFSETQRNKGNFPGRFSGRQFSNSRSEMNVSTLELGDSALYLCASSIEPGGSYNEQFFGPGTRLTVL.

The CDR3 protein is CASSATGARETQYF. V and J are TRBV6-1 and TRBJ2-5; TCRdb returns TRBD1, unconfirmable since there is no DNA. Germline V gives CDR1 MNHNS, CDR2 SASEGT. The CDR3 length is 14 residues.

The gene calls are TRBV7-3 and TRBJ2-1; TCRdb selects TRBD1, and the lack of DNA leaves this call unchecked. The CDR3 spans 17 residues. CDR1 and CDR2 (germline): SGHTA, FQGTGA. The CDR3 protein is CASSLGGTGGFYNEQFF.

The rearrangement joins TRBV20-1 to TRBJ1-5; TCRdb lists TRBD1, though no DNA is available to test this call. CDR1 DFQATT and CDR2 SNEGSKA come from the germline V gene (reference sequence). There are 14 residues in the CDR3. The CDR3 protein is CSATDRDLDQPQHF.

The V and J genes are TRBV29-1 and TRBJ1-1. CDR3 length: 13 residues. Germline values: CDR1 SQVTM, CDR2 ANQGSEA. The CDR3 protein is CSVAGQLNTEAFF.

This chain uses TRBV7-2 with TRBJ2-3. The CDR3 has 14 residues. From germline, CDR1 is SGHTA and CDR2 FQGNSA. The CDR3 here is CASSLGLATDTQYF.

The CDR3 reads CSAKAGIGYEQYF. The chain uses TRBV29-1 and TRBJ2-7; TCRdb's D call, TRBD2, is unchecked because there is no DNA. CDR3 length: 13 amino acids. Germline V gives CDR1 SQVTM, CDR2 ANQGSEA.

The gene calls are TRBV29-1 and TRBJ2-1; TCRdb's D gene call, TRBD2, goes unchecked for lack of DNA. Germline values: CDR1 SQVTM, CDR2 ANQGSEA. The CDR3 loop spans 15 amino acids. This chain's CDR3 is CSVEDRGGGRDEQFF.

The CDR3 sequence is CASSLGREGWVETQYF. The J gene is TRBJ2-5, the V gene TRBV28; the TCRdb call, TRBD2, lacks DNA for checking. The CDR3 length is 16 residues. Germline V gene data show CDR1 as MDHEN and CDR2 as SYDVKM.

This chain's CDR3 is CASSSNAQGGTQYF. The genes are TRBV6-1 and TRBJ2-3; the TCRdb call, TRBD1, lacks DNA for checking. The CDR3 is 14 amino acids. Looked up from germline, CDR1 is MNHNS and CDR2 is SASEGT.

The rearrangement joins TRBV5-1 to TRBJ1-6; TCRdb calls TRBD1, which cannot be checked without DNA. This CDR3 contains 15 residues. The germline V gene has CDR1 SGHRS and CDR2 YFSETQ. The CDR3 spells CASTPRGAYNSPLHF.

The V call is TRBV20-1, the J call TRBJ2-7; TCRdb selects TRBD2, and the lack of DNA leaves this call unchecked. Germline V gene lookup returns CDR1 DFQATT and CDR2 SNEGSKA (reference sequence). CDR3 size: 15 residues. This CDR3 is CSARAVREARYEQYF.

The rearrangement joins TRBV29-1 to TRBJ1-5; the D gene TCRdb calls, TRBD1, cannot be checked with no DNA. This CDR3 is 14 amino acids long. The germline gives CDR1 SQVTM, CDR2 ANQGSEA. CDR3 loop: CSVATVNSNQPQHF.

The chain joins TRBV18 to TRBJ1-5. This CDR3 has 16 residues. CDR1 is KGHSH, CDR2 LQKENI, per germline. The CDR3 here is CASSPFVVNPNQPQHF.